This T cell receptor (beta chain) was sequenced during a study of early T cells in non-severe SARS-CoV-2 infection (dated by TCRdb to 2020 to 2023). Concerning the study at large: Because TCR sequencing was done on bulk RNA from unsorted whole blood, the alpha and beta chains could not be paired. Results and caveats for the whole study, not just this receptor: VDJdb matching was skewed toward anti-spike CD8 responses, so virus-specific expansions were likely underestimated and private and CD4 specificities were missed.

Concerning this clonotype itself: Its specific antigen is unknown. No quality values exist for individual bases; no much larger clone is one base distant.

The library was made by 5' RACE. The instrument was a NextSeq 500. Unique molecular identifiers were attached to individual cDNA molecules in the TCR library protocol so that sequencing error and PCR bias could be corrected. Both TCR alpha and beta chains were sequenced, and tight co-correlation was observed between alpha and beta sequence abundances in each sample. In the original analysis: Decombinator V4 was used to annotate the V gene, J gene and CDR3 of the TCR sequences. Expanded TCRs were defined as changing significantly between any two time points under a Poisson model with p below 0.0001. TCR abundances were normalised to the total number of TCRs sequenced per sample and were expressed as counts per million. TRAV1-2 paired with TRAJ12, TRAJ20 or TRAJ33 defined MAIT TCRs, while TRAV10 paired with TRAJ18 defined iNKT TCRs. VDJdb, accessed 1 November 2021, was searched for CMV, EBV and SARS-CoV-2 annotated TCRs, with TCRs annotated for multiple antigens excluded. Starting from the raw public reads, TCRdb applied fastp trimming at Q25, assembled clones with MiXCR and retained in-frame beta chains. Every distinct CDR3 protein forms one entry, paired with its most common genes and DNA. These V and J calls are TCRdb output, not the study's own analysis. The sample profile shows about 60,000 distinct CDR3 sequences; roughly an eighth of them were found once. Clones ranked in the top ten supply around 4.9% of the sample.

A case-control design nested within a healthcare worker cohort in London, UK, was used, with weekly nasopharyngeal swab PCR tests and blood sampling performed. Between 23 and 31 March 2020, the week of the UK lockdown, healthcare workers were enrolled and then followed up weekly for as long as 16 weeks. As encoded in the germline V gene (reference sequence), CDR1 is MNHNY while CDR2 is SVGAGI. After removal of 5 bases from V and 6 bases from J, the junction retains 6 bases not matched to a gene. The CDR3 runs 14 residues from the cysteine to the phenylalanine. The only DNA kept is the CDR3, 42 bases in frame from the first base.

This sequence uses TRBV6-6 and TRBJ1-5, with 8 middle bases fitting TRBD1. The sample was whole blood. This receptor was taken from an adult who was a healthcare worker with PCR-confirmed SARS-CoV-2 infection or an uninfected control (not recorded which). This receptor has the CDR3 CASSPGGQVQPQHF. The sequence in DNA is TGTGCCAGCAGTCCAGGGGGCCAGGTTCAGCCCCAGCATTTT.